This record covers a single T cell receptor beta chain. No cognate antigen has been identified for it. Per-base quality was not reported, and no clone a single base away is much larger than it. This sample was taken from a study of shared clonotypes between healthy human individuals (dated by TCRdb to about 2020). Turning to the overall study: The cohort included a few men and two women between 18 and 49 years of age. Blood TCR repertoires of four to six healthy adults were deeply sequenced to estimate repertoire size and the extent of clonotype sharing between individuals. Different laboratories and diverse techniques were used to prepare libraries and sequence TCR repertoires, to increase sequencing depth and limit assay-specific biases. Each donor's leukapheresis produced roughly between roughly 0.85 and 10 billion PBMCs. For each donor, three plates each were used for CD4 naive and CD4 memory, two plates were used for CD8 naive, and one plate was used for CD8 memory. Results the study describes overall, beyond this receptor: Based on pairwise subsampling, the degree of clonotype sharing among donors was expected to be affected by sequencing depth. Naive subsets generally had larger estimated clonotype richness than memory subsets did. Sampling was restricted to blood, and TCR repertoires in tissues likely differ from the TCR repertoires found in blood. Even with the large sequencing depth, rarefaction of the sorted-subset datasets indicated that sequencing was incomplete. The small number of donors limited the genetic and exposure-history diversity represented. Compared with non-shared clonotypes, the clonotypes found in all four sorted-subset donors had higher generation probabilities. About 5% of naive CD4, 3.5% of naive CD8, 2% to 2.5% of memory CD4, and about 0.4% of memory CD8 clonotypes were shared across a few donors.

Healthy HIV-negative adults with no recently reported acute infections or vaccinations were included as donors. Every donor was a Caucasian adult living in Nashville, Tennessee, USA. CD4+ T cells were enriched by magnetic negative selection, after which naive cells were positively selected on CD45RA and the negative fraction was taken as the memory subset. Blood was obtained by leukapheresis, after which PBMCs were separated by Ficoll-Histopaque density gradient centrifugation and cryopreserved in liquid nitrogen vapor phase. Purity and quantity of every magnetically sorted T cell population were checked by analytical flow cytometry. Each sorted fraction had its genomic DNA isolated and then quantified by UV absorbance on a Nanodrop 2000c. CDR1 and CDR2 (MNHNS, SASEGT) derive from the germline V gene. Relative to germline, V is 7 bases shorter and J is 12 bases shorter, with 22 bases between their ends. From the cysteine through the phenylalanine, the CDR3 covers 13 amino acids. Only the CDR3 region is kept as DNA, spanning 39 bases read in frame from base 1.

Using the deep immunoSEQ assay, TCR CDR3 regions were amplified from genomic DNA by multiplex PCR. Extracted genomic DNA from each cell subset was spread evenly across all wells of several immunoSEQ 96-well plates, with each plate serving as a replicate. For sorted subsets, approximately 210 ng of genomic DNA, equivalent to around 29,000 T cell genomes, went into each replicate PCR. Purified libraries were measured with a Qubit 3.0 fluorometer, size-checked on a Bioanalyzer 2100, and measured again with the KAPA Library Quantification kit. Each immunoSEQ 96-well plate was sequenced on its own single-read 150-cycle Illumina NextSeq 550 flow cell. On the study's bioinformatics: Because the immunoSEQ output held only junctional sequences and lacked quality scores, the filtering could not match the filtering applied to full-length reads. To assign V/J genes and CDR3, sequences were annotated against IMGT germline references using PyIR, a Python wrapper for IgBLAST v1.9. Reads were removed for weak V/J assignments (E-value above 1e-6), missing CDR3, stop codons, out-of-frame junctions, or ambiguous translated residues. V3J clonotypes were defined as sequences sharing the same inferred V gene, J gene, and CDR3 amino acid sequence. The percentage overlap between two repertoires was calculated by dividing the number of shared unique clonotypes by the size of the smaller repertoire. Richness of each repertoire was evaluated using RTK rarefaction, the Chao1 estimator, and Recon v2.1 estimates of unobserved clonotypes. Generation probabilities for all TCRbeta clonotypes obtained by the gDNA method from four donors were computed using OLGA. TCRdb re-hosts the immuneACCESS table, in-frame sequences only. Its copies lack some clones; in the studies checked, an unresolved V gene accounts for under half of them, and the cause for the rest is not known. V and J calls and clone size follow that table, whereas D and trimming were derived from the DNA. For this sample there are about 1.5 million clones; 95% to 99% appear just once. The ten largest clones capture roughly 0.4% of the sample.

This chain is built from TRBV6-1 and TRBJ2-7; no D segment can be confidently identified. This TCR was recovered from a man under 40 in good health. The specimen sequenced was naive CD4+ T cells sorted from blood. The meaning of the sample's cell subset or site label: CD45RA+ positively selected. Here the CDR3 is given as CASNEAIGRQPYF. The sequenced DNA: TGTGCCAGCAACGAGGCTATTGGACGCCAGCCGTACTTC.